Detailed here is one T cell receptor beta chain. What it binds is unknown. The CDR3 spans 12 residues. The V and J ends lost 2 bases and 8 bases respectively, with 9 bases between them. Per germline, CDR1 MNHEY and CDR2 SVGAGI. TCRdb recomputed calls from the reads with MiXCR, one row per CDR3 protein. The sample lists hundreds of thousands of distinct CDR3 sequences, about 9.2% occurring once. These data come from a study of T cell repertoires in cytomegalovirus infection. General study results and limits: The study found HLA-C-restricted CMV-specific TCR beta clonotypes dominating the ex vivo response. Of the TCR beta families, the public ones yielded a cumulative frequency that identified carriers of CMV plus the relevant HLA.

The receptor's source is a human donor in good health (CMV status not recorded). Some clones in this sample may be carry-over from other donors' samples. The sample taken for sequencing was PBMCs. The chain carries TRBV6-5 and TRBJ1-2; the D is unclear. The CDR3 reads CASSYEGGGYTF. Written as DNA, the CDR3 is TGTGCCAGCAGTTACGAGGGTGGGGGCTACACCTTC.